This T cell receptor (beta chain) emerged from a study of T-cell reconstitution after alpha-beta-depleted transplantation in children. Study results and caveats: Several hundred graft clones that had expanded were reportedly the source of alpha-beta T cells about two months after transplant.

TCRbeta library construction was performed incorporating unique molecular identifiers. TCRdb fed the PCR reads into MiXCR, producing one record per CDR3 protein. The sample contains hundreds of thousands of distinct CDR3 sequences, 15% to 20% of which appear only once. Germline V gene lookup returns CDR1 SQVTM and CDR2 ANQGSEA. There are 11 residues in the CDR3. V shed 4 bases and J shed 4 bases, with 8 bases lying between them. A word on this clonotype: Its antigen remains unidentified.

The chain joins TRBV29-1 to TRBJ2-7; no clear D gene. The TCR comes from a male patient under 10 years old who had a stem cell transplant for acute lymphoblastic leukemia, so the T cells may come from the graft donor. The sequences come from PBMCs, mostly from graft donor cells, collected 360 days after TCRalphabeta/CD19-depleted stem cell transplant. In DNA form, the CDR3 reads TGCAGCGTTGGTCAGGTATACGAGCAGTACTTC. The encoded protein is CSVGQVYEQYF.